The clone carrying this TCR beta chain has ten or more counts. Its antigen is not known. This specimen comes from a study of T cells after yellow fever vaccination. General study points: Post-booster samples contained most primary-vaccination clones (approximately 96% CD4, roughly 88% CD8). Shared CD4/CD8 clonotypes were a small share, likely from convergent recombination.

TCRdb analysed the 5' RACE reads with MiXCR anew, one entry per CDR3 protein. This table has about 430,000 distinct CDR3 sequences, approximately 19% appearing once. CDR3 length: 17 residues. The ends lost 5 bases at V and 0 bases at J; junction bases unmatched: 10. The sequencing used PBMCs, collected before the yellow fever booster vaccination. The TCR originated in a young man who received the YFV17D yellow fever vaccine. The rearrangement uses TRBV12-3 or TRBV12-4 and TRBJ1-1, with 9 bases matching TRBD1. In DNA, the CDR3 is TGTGCCAGCAGTCCTCGGGACAGGGTTTCTATGAACACTGAAGCTTTCTTT. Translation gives CASSPRDRVSMNTEAFF.